Below, 10 T cell receptor beta chains from the same sample are listed, as sequenced in a study of T cell clonality in common variable immunodeficiency. Produced via immunoSEQ multiplex PCR; TCRdb's table is partial and in-frame only. The repertoire has 40,000 to 45,000 clones, none seen only once; the ten largest take more than 9%. Sequenced: peripheral blood mononuclear cells. These receptors came from a person aged 18 to 75 in good health.

This clone was counted many times. The sequence runs out 3 residues before the end of the CDR3; the remainder is reconstructed from the germline J gene. This chain joins TRBV19 and TRBJ2-2; 8 nucleotides align to TRBD2. The CDR3 covers 17 residues. Germline-derived CDR1 and CDR2 are LNHDA and SQIVND (reference sequence). J lost 1 base, V lost 6 bases, and 10 bases had no gene match. CDR3 in amino acids: CASSFLGLALNTGELFF. The part of the CDR3 DNA that was read is TGTGCCAGTAGCTTTCTCGGACTAGCCTTGAACACCGGGGAG.

This clone was seen a handful of times. A much more abundant neighbour one base away suggests this may be a read error. The observed sequence ends 3 residues before the CDR3 terminus, with the missing tail filled in from the germline J gene. The chain uses TRBV11-3 and TRBJ1-1; a weak D match, TRBD1 (6 bases). The CDR3 runs 14 residues. CDR1 and CDR2 (germline): SGHNT, YENEEA. The V and J ends lost 0 bases and 1 base respectively, with 6 bases between them. The CDR3 bases that were read are TGTGCCAGCAGCTTAGAGACAGGGAACACTGAA. As protein: CASSLETGNTE. Given in full, the CDR3 is CASSLETGNTEAFF.

The sample holds many counts of this clone. The observed sequence ends 3 residues before the CDR3 terminus, with the missing tail filled in from the germline J gene. The chain is built from TRBV5-4 and TRBJ2-5; tentative D call: TRBD2 (5 bases). Trimming left V 0 bases short and J 4 bases short, with 10 bases between. Germline CDR1 is SGHNT and CDR2 is YYREEE (reference sequence). CDR3 length equals 14 residues. The CDR3 is CASSLESGIETQYF. The sequenced part of the CDR3 DNA is TGTGCCAGCAGCTTGGAGTCGGGGATAGAGACC.

This clone has at least ten counts. The read gets to within 3 residues of the CDR3 end, and the germline J gene fills in the rest. The chain joins TRBV12-3 or TRBV12-4 to TRBJ1-1, with 7 bases that match TRBD1. This CDR3 is built from 17 residues. V shed 8 bases and J 7 bases; nucleotides not matched to a gene: 22. CDR3: CASRSGFRQGLMDEAFF. The sequenced part of the CDR3 DNA is TGTGCCAGCCGCTCCGGGTTTCGACAGGGCCTAATGGATGAA.

This clone was detected many times. CDR3 sequence: CSAKSGGDGGTEAFF. Incomplete CDR3 DNA: TGCAGTGCTAAATCAGGGGGCGATGGGGGAACTGAA. This chain uses TRBV20-1 with TRBJ1-1; TRBD1 matches 8 bases. The read comes to an end 3 residues before the CDR3 does, leaving the germline J gene to fill in the end. The CDR3 consists of 15 residues. In germline, CDR1 is DFQATT, CDR2 SNEGSKA (reference sequence). Germline trimming cut 4 bases from V and 5 bases from J; bases unmatched to any gene: 12.

This clone was detected many times. The read gets to within 3 residues of the CDR3 end, and the germline J gene fills in the rest. The gene calls are TRBV30 and TRBJ2-7; 7 bases match TRBD1. This CDR3 contains 15 residues. Trimming took 3 bases from V and 0 from J; bases not matched to a gene: 8. Germline V lookup: CDR1 GTSNPN, CDR2 SVGIG (reference sequence). This CDR3 is CAWRDTGTASYEQYF. The CDR3 bases that were read are TGTGCCTGGAGAGATACCGGGACAGCCTCCTACGAG.

The table lists this clone with many counts. Read sequence stops 3 residues before the CDR3 end, and the germline J gene provides the missing end. The rearrangement links TRBV7-8 to TRBJ2-1, with 7 bases matching TRBD1. There are 17 residues in the CDR3. V trimming: 3 bases; J trimming: 0 bases; junction bases outside the gene matches: 8. CDR1 is SGHVS and CDR2 is FQNEAQ in the germline V gene. CDR3 bases read: TGTGCCAGCAGCTTGTATGGACAGGCGAGCTCCTACAATGAG. It yields the protein CASSLYGQASSYNE. The entire CDR3 reads CASSLYGQASSYNEQFF.

Many counts were recorded for this clone. The read terminates 3 residues ahead of where the CDR3 ends, so the germline J gene completes it. This chain links TRBV20-1 with TRBJ1-1; the D gene is possibly TRBD1 (5 bases). The CDR3 extends over 13 amino acids. In germline, CDR1 is DFQATT, CDR2 SNEGSKA (reference sequence). The covered CDR3 bases are TGCAGCGTCCAGGGTGCCGTGAACACTGAA. This codes for CSVQGAVNTE. The whole CDR3 region reads CSVQGAVNTEAFF.

In this sample, this clone turned up many times. Read data end 3 residues before the CDR3 end; the end is taken from the germline J gene. The chain employs TRBV13 and TRBJ1-3; the D gene is possibly TRBD1 (5 bases). Trimming left V 1 base short and J 1 base short, with 8 bases between. The CDR3 extends over 15 amino acids. Germline-derived CDR1 and CDR2 are PRHDT and FYEKMQ (reference sequence). The CDR3 spells CASSLEGVSGNTIYF. CDR3 DNA (partial): TGTGCCAGCAGCTTAGAAGGGGTATCTGGAAACACC.

This clone was counted ten times or more. The DNA ends 3 residues before the CDR3 does, and the rest of the CDR3 is filled in from the germline J gene. The chain employs TRBV5-1 and TRBJ2-1; no clear D. The CDR3 is 14 residues long. V shed 5 bases and J shed 4 bases, with 13 bases lying between them. Germline loops: CDR1 SGHRS, CDR2 YFSETQ. CDR3 sequence reads: CASSPGYIYNEQFF. The covered CDR3 bases are TGCGCCAGCAGTCCCGGGTACATTTACAATGAG.